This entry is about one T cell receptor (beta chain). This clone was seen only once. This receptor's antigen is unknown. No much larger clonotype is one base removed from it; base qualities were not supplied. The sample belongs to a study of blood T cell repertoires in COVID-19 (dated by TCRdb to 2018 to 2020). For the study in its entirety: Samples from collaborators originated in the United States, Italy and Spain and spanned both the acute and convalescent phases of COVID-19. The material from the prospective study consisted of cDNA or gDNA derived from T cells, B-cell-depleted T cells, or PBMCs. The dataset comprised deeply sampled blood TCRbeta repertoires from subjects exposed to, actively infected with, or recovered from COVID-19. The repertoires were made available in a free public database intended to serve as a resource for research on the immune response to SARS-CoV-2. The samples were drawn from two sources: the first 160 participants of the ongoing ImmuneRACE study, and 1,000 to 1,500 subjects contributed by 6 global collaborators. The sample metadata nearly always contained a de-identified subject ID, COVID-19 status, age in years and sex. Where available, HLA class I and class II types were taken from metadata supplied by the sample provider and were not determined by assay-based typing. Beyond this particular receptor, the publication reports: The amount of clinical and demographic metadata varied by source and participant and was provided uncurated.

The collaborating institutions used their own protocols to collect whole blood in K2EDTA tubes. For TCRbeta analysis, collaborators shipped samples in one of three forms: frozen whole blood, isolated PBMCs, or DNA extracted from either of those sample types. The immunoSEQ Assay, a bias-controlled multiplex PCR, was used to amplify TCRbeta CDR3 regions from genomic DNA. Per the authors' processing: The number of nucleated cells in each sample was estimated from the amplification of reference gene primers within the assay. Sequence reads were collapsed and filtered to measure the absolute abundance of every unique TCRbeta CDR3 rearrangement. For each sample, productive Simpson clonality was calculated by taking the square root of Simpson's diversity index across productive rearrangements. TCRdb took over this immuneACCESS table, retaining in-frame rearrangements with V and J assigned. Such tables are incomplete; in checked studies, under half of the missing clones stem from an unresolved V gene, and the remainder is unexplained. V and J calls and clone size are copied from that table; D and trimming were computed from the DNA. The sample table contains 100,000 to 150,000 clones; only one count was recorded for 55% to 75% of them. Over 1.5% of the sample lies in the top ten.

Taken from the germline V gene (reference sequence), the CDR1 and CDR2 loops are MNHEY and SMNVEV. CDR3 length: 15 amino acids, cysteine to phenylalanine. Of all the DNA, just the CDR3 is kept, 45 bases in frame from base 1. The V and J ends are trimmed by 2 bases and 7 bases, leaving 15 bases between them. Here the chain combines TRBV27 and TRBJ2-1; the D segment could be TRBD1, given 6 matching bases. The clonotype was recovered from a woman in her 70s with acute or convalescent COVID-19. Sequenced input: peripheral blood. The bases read TGTGCCAGCAGTTTAAGAGGGGGACAAGTTAATGAGCAGTTCTTC. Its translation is CASSLRGGQVNEQFF.